This T cell receptor (beta chain) was sequenced during a study of cytomegalovirus exposure and HLA in healthy donors. This clone turned up a few times. The V end was cut by 0 bases, the J end by 2 bases, with 12 bases between. CDR3 length: 15 residues. From germline, CDR1 is GTSNPN and CDR2 SVGIG (reference sequence). Assay: immunoSEQ multiplex PCR; the TCRdb copy retains only in-frame clones and omits some. Among 200,000 or so clones, 84% were seen once, and the ten largest hold roughly 7%. The V gene is TRBV30, the J gene TRBJ2-3; TRBD2 is a possible D gene (6 bases). The sequenced sample was PBMCs. The sequence came from a man aged 18 to 29 in good health and CMV-seropositive. This chain's CDR3 is CAWSVQGGLTDTQYF. As DNA, the CDR3 is TGTGCCTGGAGTGTTCAAGGAGGGCTCACAGATACGCAGTATTTT.